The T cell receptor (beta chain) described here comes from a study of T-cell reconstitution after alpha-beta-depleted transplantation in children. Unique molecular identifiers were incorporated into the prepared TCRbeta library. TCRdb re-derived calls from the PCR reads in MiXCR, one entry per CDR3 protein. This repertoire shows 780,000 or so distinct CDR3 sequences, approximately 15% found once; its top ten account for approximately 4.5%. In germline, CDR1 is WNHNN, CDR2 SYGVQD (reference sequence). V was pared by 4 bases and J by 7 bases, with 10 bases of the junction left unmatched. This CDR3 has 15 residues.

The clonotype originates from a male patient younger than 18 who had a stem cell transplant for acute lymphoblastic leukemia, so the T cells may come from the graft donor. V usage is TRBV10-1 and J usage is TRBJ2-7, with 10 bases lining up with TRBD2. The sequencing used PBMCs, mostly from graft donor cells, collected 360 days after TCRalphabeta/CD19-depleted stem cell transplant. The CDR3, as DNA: TGCGCCAGCAGTGGTTCGGGACTAGCGCCGGGGGAGCAGTACTTC. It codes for CASSGSGLAPGEQYF.